This TCR beta chain was identified in a study of blood T cell repertoires in COVID-19. In the study overall: Samples of COVID-19 (acute and convalescent) were obtained from the United States, Italy and Spain. In each case, the material was cDNA or gDNA derived from T cells, B-cell-depleted T cells, or PBMCs.

The CDR3 sequence is 15 residues long. V lost 7 bases and J 0 bases, leaving 14 bases between the germline ends. CDR1 is SGHRS and CDR2 is YFSETQ in the germline V gene. Original processing notes: Estimates of nucleated cell counts were drawn from the amplification of reference gene primers. Generated by immunoSEQ multiplex PCR, the TCRdb table keeps only in-frame clones and is missing some. Clone size and the V and J calls come from that table; the DNA yielded D and trimming. The sample lists about 200,000 clones, roughly 87% occurring once. This chain joins TRBV5-1 and TRBJ2-1; D uncertain. Sequenced input: peripheral blood. The receptor was isolated from a man aged 35 to 55 with active or convalescent COVID-19. CDR3 in amino acids: CASSPEASSYNEQFF. The CDR3 coding sequence is TGCGCCAGCTCCCCGGAAGCGAGCTCCTACAATGAGCAGTTCTTC.